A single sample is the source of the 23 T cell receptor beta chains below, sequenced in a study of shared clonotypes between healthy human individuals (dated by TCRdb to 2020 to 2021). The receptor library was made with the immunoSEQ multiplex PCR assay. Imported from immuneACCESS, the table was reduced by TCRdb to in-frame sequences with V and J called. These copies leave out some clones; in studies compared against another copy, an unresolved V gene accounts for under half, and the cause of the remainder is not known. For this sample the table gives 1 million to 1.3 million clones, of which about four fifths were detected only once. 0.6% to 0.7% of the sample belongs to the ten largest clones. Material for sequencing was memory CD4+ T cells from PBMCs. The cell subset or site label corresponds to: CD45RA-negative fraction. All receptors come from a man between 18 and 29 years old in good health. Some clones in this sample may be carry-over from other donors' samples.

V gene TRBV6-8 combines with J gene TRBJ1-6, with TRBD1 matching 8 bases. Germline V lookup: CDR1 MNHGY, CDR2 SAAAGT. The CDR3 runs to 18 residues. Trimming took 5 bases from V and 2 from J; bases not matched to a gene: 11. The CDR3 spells CASSGVQGEVTYNSPLHF. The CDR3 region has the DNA TGTGCCAGCAGTGGGGTACAGGGGGAAGTGACCTATAATTCACCCCTCCACTTT.

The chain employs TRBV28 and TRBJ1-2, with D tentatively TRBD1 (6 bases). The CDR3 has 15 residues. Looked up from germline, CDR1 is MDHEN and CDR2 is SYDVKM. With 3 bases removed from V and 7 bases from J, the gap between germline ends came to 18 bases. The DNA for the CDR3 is TGTGCCAGCAGTTTCACGGGGGCGATGACCCCTGGCTACACCTTC. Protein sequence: CASSFTGAMTPGYTF.

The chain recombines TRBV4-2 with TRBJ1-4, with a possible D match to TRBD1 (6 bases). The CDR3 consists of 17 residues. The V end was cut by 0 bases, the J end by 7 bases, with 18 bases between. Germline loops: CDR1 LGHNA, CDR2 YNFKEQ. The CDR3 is CASSQDGSRGGFEKLFF. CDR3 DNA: TGTGCCAGCAGCCAAGATGGGAGCCGGGGGGGCTTTGAAAAACTGTTTTTT.

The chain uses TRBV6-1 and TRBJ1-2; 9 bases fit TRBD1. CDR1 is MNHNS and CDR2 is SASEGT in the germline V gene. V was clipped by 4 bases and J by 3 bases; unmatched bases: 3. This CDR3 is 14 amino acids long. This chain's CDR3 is CASSAGQGYYGYTF. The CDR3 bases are TGTGCCAGCAGTGCGGGACAGGGTTACTATGGCTACACCTTC.

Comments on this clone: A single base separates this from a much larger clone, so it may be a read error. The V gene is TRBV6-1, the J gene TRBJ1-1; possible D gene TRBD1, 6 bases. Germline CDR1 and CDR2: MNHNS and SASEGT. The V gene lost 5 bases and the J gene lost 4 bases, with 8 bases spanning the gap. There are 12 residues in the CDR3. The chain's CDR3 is CASSIGGTEAFF. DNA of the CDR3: TGTGCCAGCAGTATAGGGGGCACTGAAGCTTTCTTT.

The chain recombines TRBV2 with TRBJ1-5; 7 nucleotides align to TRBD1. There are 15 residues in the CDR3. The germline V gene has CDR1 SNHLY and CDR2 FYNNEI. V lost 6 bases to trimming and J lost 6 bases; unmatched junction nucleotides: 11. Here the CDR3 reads CASRAPPGGSQPQHF. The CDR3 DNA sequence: TGTGCCAGCAGGGCCCCCCCAGGGGGGAGTCAGCCCCAGCATTTT. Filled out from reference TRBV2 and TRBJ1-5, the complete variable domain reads EPEVTQTPSHQVTQMGQEVILRCVPISNHLYFYWYRQILGQKVEFLVSFYNNEISEKSEIFDDQFSVERPDGSNFTLKIRSTKLEDSAMYFCASRAPPGGSQPQHFGDGTRLSIL.

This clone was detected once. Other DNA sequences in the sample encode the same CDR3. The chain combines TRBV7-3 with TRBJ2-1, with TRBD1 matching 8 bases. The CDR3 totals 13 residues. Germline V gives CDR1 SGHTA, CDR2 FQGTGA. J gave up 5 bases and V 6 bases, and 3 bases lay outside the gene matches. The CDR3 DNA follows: TGTGCCAGCAGTTCGGACAGGGACAATGAGCAGTTCTTC. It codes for CASSSDRDNEQFF.

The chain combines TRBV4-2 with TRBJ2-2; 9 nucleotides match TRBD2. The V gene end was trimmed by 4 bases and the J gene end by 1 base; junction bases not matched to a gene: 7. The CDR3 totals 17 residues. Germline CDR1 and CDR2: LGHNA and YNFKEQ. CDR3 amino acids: CASSLKREAQNTGELFF. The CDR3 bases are TGTGCCAGCAGCCTTAAGCGGGAGGCCCAGAACACCGGGGAGCTGTTTTTT.

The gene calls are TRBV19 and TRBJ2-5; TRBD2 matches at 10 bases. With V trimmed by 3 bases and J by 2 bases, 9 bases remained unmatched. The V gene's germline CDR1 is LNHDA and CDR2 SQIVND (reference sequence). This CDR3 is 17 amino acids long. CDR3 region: CASSITGTSAIQETQYF. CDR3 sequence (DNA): TGTGCCAGTAGTATCACCGGGACTAGCGCTATTCAAGAGACCCAGTACTTC.

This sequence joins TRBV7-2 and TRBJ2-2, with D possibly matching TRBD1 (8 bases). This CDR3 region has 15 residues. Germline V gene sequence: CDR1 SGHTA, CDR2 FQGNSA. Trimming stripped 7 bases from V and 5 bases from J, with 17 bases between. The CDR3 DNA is TGTGCCAGCACTATAAACAGGGGGGGAACCGGGGAGCTGTTTTTT. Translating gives CASTINRGGTGELFF.

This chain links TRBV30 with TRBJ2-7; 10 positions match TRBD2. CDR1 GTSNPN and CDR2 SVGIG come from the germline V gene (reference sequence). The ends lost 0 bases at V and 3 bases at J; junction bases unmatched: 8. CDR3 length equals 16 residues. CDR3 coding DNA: TGTGCCTGGAGTGTAGGGCTAGCGGGAGTTTTCTACGAGCAGTACTTC. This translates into CAWSVGLAGVFYEQYF.

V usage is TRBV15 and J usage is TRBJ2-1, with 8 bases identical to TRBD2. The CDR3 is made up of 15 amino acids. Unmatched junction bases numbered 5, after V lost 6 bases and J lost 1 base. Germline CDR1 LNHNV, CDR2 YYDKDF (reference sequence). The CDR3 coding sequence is TGTGCCACCAGAGCGGGAGTAGGATCCTACAATGAGCAGTTCTTC. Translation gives CATRAGVGSYNEQFF.

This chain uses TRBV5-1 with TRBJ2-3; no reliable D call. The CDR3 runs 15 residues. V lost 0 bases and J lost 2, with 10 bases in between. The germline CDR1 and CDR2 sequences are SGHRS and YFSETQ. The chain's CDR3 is CASSLGSSYTDTQYF. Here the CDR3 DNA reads TGCGCCAGCAGCTTGGGGTCCTCATACACAGATACGCAGTATTTT.

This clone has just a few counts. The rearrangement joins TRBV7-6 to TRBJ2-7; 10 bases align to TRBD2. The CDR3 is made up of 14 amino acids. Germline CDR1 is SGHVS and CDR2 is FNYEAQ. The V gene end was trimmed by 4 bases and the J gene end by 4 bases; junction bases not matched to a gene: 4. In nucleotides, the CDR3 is TGTGCCAGCAGCTCGGGACTAGCGTTATACGAGCAGTACTTC. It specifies CASSSGLALYEQYF. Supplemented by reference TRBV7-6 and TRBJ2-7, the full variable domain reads GAGVSQSPRYKVTKRGQDVALRCDPISGHVSLYWYRQALGQGPEFLTYFNYEAQQDKSGLPNDRFSAERPEGSISTLTIQRTEQRDSAMYRCASSSGLALYEQYFGPGTRLTVT.

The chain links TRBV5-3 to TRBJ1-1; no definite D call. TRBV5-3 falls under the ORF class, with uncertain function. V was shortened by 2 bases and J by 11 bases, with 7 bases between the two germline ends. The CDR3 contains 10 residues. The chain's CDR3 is CARSFPGAFF. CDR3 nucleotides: TGTGCCAGAAGCTTCCCCGGGGCTTTCTTT.

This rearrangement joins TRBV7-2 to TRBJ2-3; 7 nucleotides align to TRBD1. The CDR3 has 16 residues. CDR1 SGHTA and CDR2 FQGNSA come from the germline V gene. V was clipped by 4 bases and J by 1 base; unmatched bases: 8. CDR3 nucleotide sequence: TGTGCCAGCAGCTCAAAAGGGGGCGGAGGCACAGATACGCAGTATTTT. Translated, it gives CASSSKGGGGTDTQYF.

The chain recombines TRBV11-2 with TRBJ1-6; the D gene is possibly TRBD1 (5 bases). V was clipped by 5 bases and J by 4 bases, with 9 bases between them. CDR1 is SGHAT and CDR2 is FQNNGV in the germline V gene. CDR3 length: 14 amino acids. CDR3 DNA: TGTGCCAGCAGCGCCGGGGGATATAATTCACCCCTCCACTTT. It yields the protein CASSAGGYNSPLHF.

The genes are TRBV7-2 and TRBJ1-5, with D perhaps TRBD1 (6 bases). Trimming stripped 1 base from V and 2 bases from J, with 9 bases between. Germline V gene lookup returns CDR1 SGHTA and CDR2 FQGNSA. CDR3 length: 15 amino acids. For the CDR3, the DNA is TGTGCCAGCAGCTTAGGTCCAGGGGGCAATCAGCCCCAGCATTTT. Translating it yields CASSLGPGGNQPQHF. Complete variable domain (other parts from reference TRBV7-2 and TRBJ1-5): GAGVSQSPSNKVTEKGKDVELRCDPISGHTALYWYRQSLGQGLEFLIYFQGNSAPDKSGLPSDRFSAERTGGSVSTLTIQRTQQEDSAVYLCASSLGPGGNQPQHFGDGTRLSIL.

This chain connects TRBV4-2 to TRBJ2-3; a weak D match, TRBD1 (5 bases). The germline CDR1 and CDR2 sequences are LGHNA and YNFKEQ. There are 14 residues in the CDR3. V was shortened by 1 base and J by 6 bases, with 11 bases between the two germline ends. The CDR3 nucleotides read TGTGCCAGCAGCCAAGTAAATGGGGCGGATACGCAGTATTTT. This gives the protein CASSQVNGADTQYF.

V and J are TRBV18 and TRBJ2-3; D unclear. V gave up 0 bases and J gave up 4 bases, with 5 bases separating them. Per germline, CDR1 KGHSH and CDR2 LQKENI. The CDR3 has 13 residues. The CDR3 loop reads CASSPPKPDTQYF. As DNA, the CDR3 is TGTGCCAGCTCACCACCCAAGCCAGATACGCAGTATTTT.

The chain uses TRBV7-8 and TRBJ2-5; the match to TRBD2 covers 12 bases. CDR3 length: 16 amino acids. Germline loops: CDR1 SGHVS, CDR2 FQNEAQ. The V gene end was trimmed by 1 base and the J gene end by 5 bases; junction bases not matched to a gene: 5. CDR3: CASSLGLAGVVETQYF. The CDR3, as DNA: TGTGCCAGCAGCTTAGGACTAGCGGGAGTGGTGGAGACCCAGTACTTC.

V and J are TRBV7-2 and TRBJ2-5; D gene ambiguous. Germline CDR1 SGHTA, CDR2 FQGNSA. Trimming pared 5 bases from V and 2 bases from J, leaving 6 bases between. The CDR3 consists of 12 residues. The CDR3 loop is CASSDNQETQYF. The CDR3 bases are TGTGCCAGCAGCGATAATCAAGAGACCCAGTACTTC. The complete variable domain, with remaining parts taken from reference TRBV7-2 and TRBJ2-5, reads GAGVSQSPSNKVTEKGKDVELRCDPISGHTALYWYRQSLGQGLEFLIYFQGNSAPDKSGLPSDRFSAERTGGSVSTLTIQRTQQEDSAVYLCASSDNQETQYFGPGTRLLVL.

This CDR3 is CASSRGTGELFF. The CDR3 DNA reads as TGTGCCAGCAGCCGGGGCACCGGGGAGCTGTTTTTT. This rearrangement joins TRBV11-3 to TRBJ2-2; TRBD2 is a possible D gene (5 bases). V lost 5 bases and J lost 4, with 5 bases in between. CDR3 length: 12 amino acids. Looked up from germline, CDR1 is SGHNT and CDR2 is YENEEA.